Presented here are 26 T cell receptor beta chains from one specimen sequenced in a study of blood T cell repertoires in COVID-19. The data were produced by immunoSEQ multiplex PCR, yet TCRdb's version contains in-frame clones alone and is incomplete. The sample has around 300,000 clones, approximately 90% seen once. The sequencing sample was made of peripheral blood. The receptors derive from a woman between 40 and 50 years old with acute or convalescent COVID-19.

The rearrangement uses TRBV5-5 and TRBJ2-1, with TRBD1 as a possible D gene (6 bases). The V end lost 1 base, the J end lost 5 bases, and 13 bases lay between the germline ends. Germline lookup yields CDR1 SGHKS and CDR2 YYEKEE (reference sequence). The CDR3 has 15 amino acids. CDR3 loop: CASSLRGSGHNEQFF. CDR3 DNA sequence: TGTGCCAGCAGCTTGAGGGGGAGCGGCCACAATGAGCAGTTCTTC.

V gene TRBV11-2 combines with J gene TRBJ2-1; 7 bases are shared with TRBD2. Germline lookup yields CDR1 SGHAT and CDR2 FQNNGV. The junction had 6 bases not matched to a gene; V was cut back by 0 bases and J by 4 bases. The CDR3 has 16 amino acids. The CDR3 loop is CASSLDPDGGYNEQFF. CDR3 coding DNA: TGTGCCAGCAGCTTAGATCCGGACGGGGGGTACAATGAGCAGTTCTTC. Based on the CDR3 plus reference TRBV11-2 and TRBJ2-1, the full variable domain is EAGVAQSPRYKIIEKRQSVAFWCNPISGHATLYWYQQILGQGPKLLIQFQNNGVVDDSQLPKDRFSAERLKGVDSTLKIQPAKLEDSAVYLCASSLDPDGGYNEQFFGPGTRLTVL.

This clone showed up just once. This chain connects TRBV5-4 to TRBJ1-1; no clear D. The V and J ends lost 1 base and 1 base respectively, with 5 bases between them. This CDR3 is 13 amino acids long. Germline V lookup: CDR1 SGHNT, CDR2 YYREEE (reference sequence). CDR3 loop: CASSLPGNTEAFF. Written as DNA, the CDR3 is TGTGCCAGCAGCTTGCCCGGGAACACTGAAGCTTTCTTT.

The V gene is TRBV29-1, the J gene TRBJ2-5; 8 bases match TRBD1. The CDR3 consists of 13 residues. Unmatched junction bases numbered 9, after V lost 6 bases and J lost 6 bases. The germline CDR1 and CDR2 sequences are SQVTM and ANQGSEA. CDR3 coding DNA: TGCAGCGTCCCATTGGGACAGGCCCAGACCCAGTACTTC. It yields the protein CSVPLGQAQTQYF.

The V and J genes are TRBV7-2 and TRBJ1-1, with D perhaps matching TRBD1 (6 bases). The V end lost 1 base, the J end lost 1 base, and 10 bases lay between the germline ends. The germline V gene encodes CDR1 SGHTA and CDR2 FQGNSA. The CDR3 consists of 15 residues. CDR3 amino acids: CASSLEGVRNTEAFF. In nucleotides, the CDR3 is TGTGCCAGCAGCTTAGAGGGGGTACGGAACACTGAAGCTTTCTTT. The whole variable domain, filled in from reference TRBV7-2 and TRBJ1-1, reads GAGVSQSPSNKVTEKGKDVELRCDPISGHTALYWYRQSLGQGLEFLIYFQGNSAPDKSGLPSDRFSAERTGGSVSTLTIQRTQQEDSAVYLCASSLEGVRNTEAFFGQGTRLTVV.

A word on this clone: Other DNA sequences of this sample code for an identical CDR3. The CDR3 nucleotides are TGTGCCAGTAGTCCGGACAGCTATGGCTACACCTTC. Translation: CASSPDSYGYTF. The chain couples TRBV19 to TRBJ1-2, with D possibly being TRBD1 (6 bases). From germline, CDR1 is LNHDA and CDR2 SQIVND (reference sequence). This CDR3 region has 12 residues. V was shortened by 5 bases and J by 4 bases, with 8 bases between the two germline ends.

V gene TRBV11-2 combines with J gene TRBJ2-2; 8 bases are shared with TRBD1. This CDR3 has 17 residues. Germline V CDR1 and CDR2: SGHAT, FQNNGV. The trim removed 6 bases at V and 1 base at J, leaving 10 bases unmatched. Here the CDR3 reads CASRPITGGLNTGELFF. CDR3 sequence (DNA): TGTGCCAGCAGACCTATAACAGGGGGACTGAACACCGGGGAGCTGTTTTTT.

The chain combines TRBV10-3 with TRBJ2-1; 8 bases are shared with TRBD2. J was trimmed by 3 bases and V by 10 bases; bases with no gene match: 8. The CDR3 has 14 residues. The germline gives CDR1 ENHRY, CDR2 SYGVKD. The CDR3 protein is CASLGGAYYNEQFF. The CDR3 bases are TGTGCCAGCCTCGGGGGGGCGTACTACAATGAGCAGTTCTTC.

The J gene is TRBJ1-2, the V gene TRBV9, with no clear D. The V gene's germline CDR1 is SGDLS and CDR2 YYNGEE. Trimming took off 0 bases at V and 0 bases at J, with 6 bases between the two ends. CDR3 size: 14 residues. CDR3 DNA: TGTGCCAGCAGCGTAGACGGTTCTAACTATGGCTACACCTTC. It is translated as CASSVDGSNYGYTF. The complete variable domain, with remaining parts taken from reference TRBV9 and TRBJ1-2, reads DSGVTQTPKHLITATGQRVTLRCSPRSGDLSVYWYQQSLDQGLQFLIQYYNGEERAKGNILERFSAQQFPDLHSELNLSSLELGDSALYFCASSVDGSNYGYTFGSGTRLTVV.

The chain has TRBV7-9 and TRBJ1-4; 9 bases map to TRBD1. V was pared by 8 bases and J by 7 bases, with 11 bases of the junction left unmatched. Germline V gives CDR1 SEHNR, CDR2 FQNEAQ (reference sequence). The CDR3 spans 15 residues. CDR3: CASCPPGQGPEKLFF. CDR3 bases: TGTGCCAGCTGCCCTCCCGGACAGGGGCCTGAAAAACTGTTTTTT.

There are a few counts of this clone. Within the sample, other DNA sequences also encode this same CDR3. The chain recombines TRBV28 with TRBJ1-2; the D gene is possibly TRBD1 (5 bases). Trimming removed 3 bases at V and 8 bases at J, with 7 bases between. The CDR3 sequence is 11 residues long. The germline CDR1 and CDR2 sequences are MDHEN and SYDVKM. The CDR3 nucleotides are TGTGCCAGCAGTTTTAGGGGCGGCTACACCTTC. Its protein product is CASSFRGGYTF.

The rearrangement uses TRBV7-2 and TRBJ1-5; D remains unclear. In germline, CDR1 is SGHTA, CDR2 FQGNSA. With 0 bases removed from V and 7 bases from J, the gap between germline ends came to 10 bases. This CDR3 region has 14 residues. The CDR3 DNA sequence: TGTGCCAGCAGCTTAGCGGCGGTAAACCAGCCCCAGCATTTT. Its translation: CASSLAAVNQPQHF.

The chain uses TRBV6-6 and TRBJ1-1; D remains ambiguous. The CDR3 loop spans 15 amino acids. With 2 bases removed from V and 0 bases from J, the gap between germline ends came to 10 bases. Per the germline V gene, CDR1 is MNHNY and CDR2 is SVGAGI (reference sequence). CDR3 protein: CASSYVGRMNTEAFF. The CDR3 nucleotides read TGTGCCAGCAGTTACGTGGGGAGAATGAACACTGAAGCTTTCTTT.

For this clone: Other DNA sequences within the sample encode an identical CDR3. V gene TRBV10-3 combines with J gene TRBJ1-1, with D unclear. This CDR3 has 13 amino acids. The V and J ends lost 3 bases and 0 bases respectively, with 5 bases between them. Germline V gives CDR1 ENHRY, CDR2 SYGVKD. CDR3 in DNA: TGTGCCATCAGTGACGGGGTGAACACTGAAGCTTTCTTT. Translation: CAISDGVNTEAFF.

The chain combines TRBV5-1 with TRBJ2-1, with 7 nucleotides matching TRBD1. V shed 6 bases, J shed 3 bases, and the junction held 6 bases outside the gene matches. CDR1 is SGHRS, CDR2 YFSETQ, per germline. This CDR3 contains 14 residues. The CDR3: CASTGTELYNEQFF. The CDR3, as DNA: TGCGCCAGCACCGGGACAGAACTCTACAATGAGCAGTTCTTC. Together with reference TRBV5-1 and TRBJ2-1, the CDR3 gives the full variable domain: KAGVTQTPRYLIKTRGQQVTLSCSPISGHRSVSWYQQTPGQGLQFLFEYFSETQRNKGNFPGRFSGRQFSNSRSEMNVSTLELGDSALYLCASTGTELYNEQFFGPGTRLTVL.

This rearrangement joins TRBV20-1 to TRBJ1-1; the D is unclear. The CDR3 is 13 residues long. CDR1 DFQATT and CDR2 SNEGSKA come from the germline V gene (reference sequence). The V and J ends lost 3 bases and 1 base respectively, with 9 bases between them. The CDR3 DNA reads TGCAGTGCTAGTATGCAGGCGAACACTGAAGCTTTCTTT. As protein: CSASMQANTEAFF.

CDR3 sequence reads: CASSPTNLRAKNIQYF. The CDR3 DNA reads TGTGCCAGCTCACCAACCAACCTCAGGGCCAAAAACATTCAGTACTTC. This chain connects TRBV18 to TRBJ2-4; D not resolved. Germline CDR1 and CDR2: KGHSH and LQKENI. CDR3 length: 16 amino acids. V was shortened by 2 bases and J by 1 base, with 12 bases between the two germline ends.

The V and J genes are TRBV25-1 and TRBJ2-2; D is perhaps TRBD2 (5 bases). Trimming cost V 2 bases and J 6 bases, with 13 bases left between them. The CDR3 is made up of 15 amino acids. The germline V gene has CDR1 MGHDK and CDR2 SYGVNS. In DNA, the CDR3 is TGTGCCAGCAGTGAACTACTAGGTTTGTCCGGGGAGCTGTTTTTT. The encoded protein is CASSELLGLSGELFF.

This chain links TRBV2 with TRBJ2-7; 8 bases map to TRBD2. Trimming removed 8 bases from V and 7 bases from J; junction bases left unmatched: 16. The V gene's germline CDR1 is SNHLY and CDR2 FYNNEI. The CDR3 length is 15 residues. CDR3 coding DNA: TGTGCCAGCCGTAGCCCGGGGGGGCCATCAGAAGAGCAGTACGTC. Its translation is CASRSPGGPSEEQYV.

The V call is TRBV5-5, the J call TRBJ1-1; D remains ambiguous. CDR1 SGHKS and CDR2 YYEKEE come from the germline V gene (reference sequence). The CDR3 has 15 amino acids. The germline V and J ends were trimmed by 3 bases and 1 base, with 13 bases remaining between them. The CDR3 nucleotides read TGTGCCAGCAGCTGGGTGGGAGGGCCGAACACTGAAGCTTTCTTT. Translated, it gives CASSWVGGPNTEAFF.

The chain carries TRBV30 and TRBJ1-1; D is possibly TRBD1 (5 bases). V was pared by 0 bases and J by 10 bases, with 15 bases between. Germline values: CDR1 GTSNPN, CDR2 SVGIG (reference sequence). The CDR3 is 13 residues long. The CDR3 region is CAWSVRGSGGAFF. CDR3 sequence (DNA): TGTGCCTGGAGTGTACGGGGGAGCGGGGGAGCTTTCTTT.

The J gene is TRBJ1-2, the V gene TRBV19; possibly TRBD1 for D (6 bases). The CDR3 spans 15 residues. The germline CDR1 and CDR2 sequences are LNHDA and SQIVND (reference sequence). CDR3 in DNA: TGTGCATCCAGGGAGTCGGGGACATCTAACTATGGCTACACCTTC. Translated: CASRESGTSNYGYTF.

The CDR3 loop is CASSYSLTGGARGYTF. Written as DNA, the CDR3 is TGTGCCAGCAGTTACTCCCTGACAGGGGGCGCGAGGGGCTACACCTTC. The rearrangement joins TRBV6-5 to TRBJ1-2, with 10 bases fitting TRBD1. The CDR3 has 16 amino acids. Germline V gene lookup returns CDR1 MNHEY and CDR2 SVGAGI. V dropped 0 bases and J dropped 8; count of bases not matched to a gene: 9.

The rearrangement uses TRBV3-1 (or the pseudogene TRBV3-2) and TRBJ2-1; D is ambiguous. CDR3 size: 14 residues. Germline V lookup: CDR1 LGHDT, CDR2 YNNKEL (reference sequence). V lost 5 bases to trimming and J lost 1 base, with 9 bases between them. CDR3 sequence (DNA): TGTGCCAGCAGCACGGGTGGGTCCTACAATGAGCAGTTCTTC. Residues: CASSTGGSYNEQFF.

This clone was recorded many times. The CDR3 here is CASSLVRGRTEAFF. The CDR3 bases are TGTGCCAGCAGCTTAGTGAGGGGGCGCACTGAAGCTTTCTTT. The V and J genes are TRBV7-8 and TRBJ1-1, with 7 nucleotides matching TRBD1. The germline gives CDR1 SGHVS, CDR2 FQNEAQ. This CDR3 has 14 amino acids. V dropped 1 base and J dropped 4; count of bases not matched to a gene: 3. The variable domain in full, completed from reference TRBV7-8 and TRBJ1-1, reads GAGVSQSPRYKVAKRGQDVALRCDPISGHVSLFWYQQALGQGPEFLTYFQNEAQLDKSGLPSDRFFAERPEGSVSTLKIQRTQQEDSAVYLCASSLVRGRTEAFFGQGTRLTVV.

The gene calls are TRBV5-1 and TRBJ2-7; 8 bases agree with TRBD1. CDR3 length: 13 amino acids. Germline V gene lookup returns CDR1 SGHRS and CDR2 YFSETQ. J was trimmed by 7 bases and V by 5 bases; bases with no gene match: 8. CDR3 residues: CASSSRGRGEQYV. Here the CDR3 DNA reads TGCGCCAGCAGTAGCAGGGGGCGTGGGGAGCAGTACGTC.